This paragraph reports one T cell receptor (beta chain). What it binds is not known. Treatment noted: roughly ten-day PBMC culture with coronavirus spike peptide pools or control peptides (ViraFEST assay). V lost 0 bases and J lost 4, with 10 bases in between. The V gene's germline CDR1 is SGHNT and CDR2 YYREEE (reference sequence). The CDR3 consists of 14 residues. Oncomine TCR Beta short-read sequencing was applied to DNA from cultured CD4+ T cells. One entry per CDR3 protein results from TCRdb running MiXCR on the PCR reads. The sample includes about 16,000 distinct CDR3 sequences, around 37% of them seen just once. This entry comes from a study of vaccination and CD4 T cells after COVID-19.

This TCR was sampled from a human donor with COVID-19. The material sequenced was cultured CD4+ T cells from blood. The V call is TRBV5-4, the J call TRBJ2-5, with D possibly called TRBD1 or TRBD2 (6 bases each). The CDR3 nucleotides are TGTGCCAGCAGCTTGGCTCCGGGGGCAGAGACCCAGTACTTC. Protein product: CASSLAPGAETQYF.